Following are 13 T cell receptor beta chains from one sample sequenced in a study of T cell changes during pregnancy in multiple sclerosis. TCRdb's table, derived via immunoSEQ multiplex PCR, lists solely in-frame clones and lacks some. The data show about 21,000 clones, with roughly 90% seen just once and 0.68% held by the top ten. Sequenced here: CD4+ T cells from peripheral blood mononuclear cells, sampled in the third trimester of pregnancy. These receptors all stem from a female donor with multiple sclerosis, enrolled in a pregnancy study.

This rearrangement joins TRBV5-1 to TRBJ2-7; D might be TRBD1 (6 bases). Germline V gene lookup returns CDR1 SGHRS and CDR2 YFSETQ. Trimming removed 4 bases from V and 0 bases from J, with 14 bases in between. The CDR3 runs 15 residues. CDR3 residues: CASSETGLRSYEQYF. In DNA, the CDR3 is TGCGCCAGCAGCGAAACAGGGCTACGCTCCTACGAGCAGTACTTC.

The chain recombines TRBV9 with TRBJ2-3; TRBD2 agrees at 14 bases. This CDR3 has 18 residues. Germline assignment: CDR1 SGDLS and CDR2 YYNGEE. V lost 0 bases and J lost 3; bases outside the gene matches: 6. DNA of the CDR3: TGTGCCAGCAGCGTAGGGTTCGGGACTAGCGGGGGTACAGATACGCAGTATTTT. This sequence encodes CASSVGFGTSGGTDTQYF.

The V call is TRBV4-3, the J call TRBJ2-3, with D tentatively TRBD1 (6 bases). Germline V gene lookup returns CDR1 LGHNA and CDR2 YSLEER. Trimming left V 1 base short and J 0 bases short, with 14 bases between. The CDR3 is 17 amino acids. The CDR3 DNA sequence: TGCGCCAGCAGCCAAGGTCCCGGACAGCTTAGCACAGATACGCAGTATTTT. It is translated as CASSQGPGQLSTDTQYF.

The rearrangement joins TRBV28 to TRBJ1-5; D may be TRBD1 (5 bases). The V gene lost 7 bases and the J gene lost 0 bases, with 13 bases spanning the gap. This CDR3 spans 15 amino acids. Germline V lookup: CDR1 MDHEN, CDR2 SYDVKM. Here the CDR3 reads CASTPGGYSNQPQHF. For the CDR3, the DNA is TGTGCCAGCACCCCGGGGGGATATAGCAATCAGCCCCAGCATTTT.

The chain joins TRBV18 to TRBJ1-6, with no clear D. The CDR3 spans 13 residues. Germline assignment: CDR1 KGHSH and CDR2 LQKENI. V was cut by 4 bases and J by 5 bases, with 6 bases left in between. The CDR3 nucleotides read TGTGCCAGCTCACTGGGAGATAATTCACCCCTCCACTTT. It specifies CASSLGDNSPLHF.

This chain links TRBV19 with TRBJ2-7; 8 nucleotides match TRBD2. CDR3 length: 13 amino acids. Trimming cost V 5 bases and J 4 bases; bases outside gene matches: 4. Germline V lookup: CDR1 LNHDA, CDR2 SQIVND (reference sequence). For the CDR3, the DNA is TGTGCCAGTAGTCGGGAGGGATCGTACGAGCAGTACTTC. This gives the protein CASSREGSYEQYF.

This clone came up once. V usage is TRBV5-1 and J usage is TRBJ2-5, with D unresolved. This CDR3 has 16 amino acids. Germline values: CDR1 SGHRS, CDR2 YFSETQ. Trimming shortened V by 4 bases and J by 2 bases, and 18 bases separated the two germline ends. CDR3 residues: CASSKLTTSYQETQYF. The CDR3 DNA reads as TGCGCCAGCAGCAAGCTGACAACTTCATATCAAGAGACCCAGTACTTC.

V and J are TRBV7-9 and TRBJ1-4; the match to TRBD1 covers 8 bases. Germline lookup yields CDR1 SEHNR and CDR2 FQNEAQ (reference sequence). J lost 4 bases, V lost 5 bases, and 15 bases had no gene match. There are 18 residues in the CDR3. CDR3 protein: CASSPWLGQGSYNEKLFF. CDR3 in DNA: TGTGCCAGCAGCCCCTGGCTAGGACAGGGCTCCTATAATGAAAAACTGTTTTTT.

This clone has just a few counts. The rearrangement joins TRBV30 to TRBJ1-2; TRBD1 is a possible D gene (5 bases). The CDR3 length is 16 residues. Germline CDR1 is GTSNPN and CDR2 is SVGIG (reference sequence). V lost 2 bases to trimming and J lost 8 bases, with 24 bases between them. CDR3 sequence (DNA): TGTGCCTGGAGTTCGACCGCCGGGACTCTTGCTTGGGGCTACACCTTC. It translates to CAWSSTAGTLAWGYTF. Full variable domain (outside the CDR3, taken from reference TRBV30 and TRBJ1-2): SQTIHQWPATLVQPVGSPLSLECTVEGTSNPNLYWYRQAAGRGLQLLFYSVGIGQISSEVPQNLSASRPQDRQFILSSKKLLLSDSGFYLCAWSSTAGTLAWGYTFGSGTRLTVV.

The chain links TRBV7-9 to TRBJ1-1; TRBD1 matches at 7 bases. The CDR3 is 14 residues long. The trim removed 4 bases at V and 5 bases at J, leaving 7 bases unmatched. Germline V CDR1 and CDR2: SEHNR, FQNEAQ (reference sequence). The CDR3 region is CASSSFTGETEAFF. The DNA for the CDR3 is TGTGCCAGCAGCTCATTCACAGGGGAGACTGAAGCTTTCTTT.

The CDR3 sequence is CASSLTDTQYF. The DNA of the CDR3 is TGTGCCAGCAGCTTAACAGATACGCAGTATTTT. The J gene is TRBJ2-3, the V gene TRBV2; D not resolved. Trimming removed 6 bases at V and 3 bases at J, with 4 bases between. In germline, CDR1 is SNHLY, CDR2 FYNNEI. The CDR3 contains 11 residues.

The V call is TRBV5-4, the J call TRBJ1-2; tentatively, D is TRBD1 (6 bases). The CDR3 contains 14 residues. V lost 3 bases, J lost 6 bases, and 15 bases lay in between. Germline V CDR1 and CDR2: SGHNT, YYREEE (reference sequence). CDR3 DNA sequence: TGTGCCAGCAGCTCATCCGCTCGGACAGATGGCTACACCTTC. Translating it yields CASSSSARTDGYTF.

The CDR3 reads CASSAEPLYNEQFF. CDR3 sequence (DNA): TGTGCCAGCAGCGCGGAGCCCTTATACAATGAGCAGTTCTTC. This chain uses TRBV9 with TRBJ2-1; D remains unclear. The CDR3 sequence is 14 residues long. The V gene's germline CDR1 is SGDLS and CDR2 YYNGEE. V was pared by 3 bases and J by 4 bases, with 11 bases between.